Presented here are 25 T cell receptor beta chains from one specimen sequenced in a study of CD8 T cells in ankylosing spondylitis. Findings and limits, study-wide: A TCR beta motif of about 8 highly homologous variants seemed to mark ankylosing spondylitis blood.

These receptors' antigens are unknown. Each CDR3 protein is one row after TCRdb ran MiXCR on the 5' RACE reads. The table lists some 400,000 distinct CDR3 sequences, approximately 20% of them singletons, with 15% to 20% in the top ten. Sequenced input: blood, either unsorted or a sorted T cell fraction (not recorded which). These receptors were taken from a male donor with ankylosing spondylitis.

In DNA, the CDR3 is TGTGCCAGCAGTTGGGGGAGGGGACGTCCTGGAAACACCATATATTTT. Translation gives CASSWGRGRPGNTIYF. This sequence joins TRBV28 and TRBJ1-3, with a tentative D call TRBD1 (5 bases). Germline CDR1 reads MDHEN; CDR2 reads SYDVKM. This CDR3 region has 16 residues. With 4 bases removed from V and 2 bases from J, the gap between germline ends came to 15 bases.

The CDR3 DNA is TGCAGTGTCACTAGCGGGAGCCCCTACGAGCAGTACTTC. Its protein is CSVTSGSPYEQYF. J is TRBJ2-7 and V is TRBV20-1; 11 bases line up with TRBD2. Germline V gene sequence: CDR1 DFQATT, CDR2 SNEGSKA (reference sequence). The CDR3 runs 13 residues. With V trimmed by 7 bases and J by 2 bases, 4 bases remained unmatched.

V is TRBV10-1 and J is TRBJ2-7, with 10 bases matching TRBD2. There are 15 residues in the CDR3. Germline assignment: CDR1 WNHNN and CDR2 SYGVQD (reference sequence). J gave up 4 bases and V 3 bases, and 6 bases lay outside the gene matches. The CDR3 reads CASSDPSGGMYEQYF. Here the CDR3 DNA reads TGCGCCAGCAGTGACCCTAGCGGGGGAATGTACGAGCAGTACTTC.

The genes are TRBV27 and TRBJ1-4; no firm D call. CDR1 and CDR2 from the germline V gene are MNHEY and SMNVEV (reference sequence). The ends were cut back, 2 bases at V and 1 base at J, with 14 bases in the middle. The CDR3 is 17 amino acids. Here the CDR3 reads CASSLGSAGVTNEKLFF. For the CDR3, the DNA is TGTGCCAGCAGTTTAGGGTCGGCAGGAGTAACTAATGAAAAACTGTTTTTT.

This clonotype was picked up a small number of times. The CDR3, as DNA: TGCAGCGTTGAAGGGACCCGGCCGAGGGAGCAGTACTTC. Protein product: CSVEGTRPREQYF. The rearrangement links TRBV29-1 to TRBJ2-7; D remains ambiguous. Germline V gene sequence: CDR1 SQVTM, CDR2 ANQGSEA. V lost 1 base to trimming and J lost 7 bases, with 14 bases between them. The CDR3 contains 13 residues.

The rearrangement links TRBV19 to TRBJ2-5, with TRBD2 matching 9 bases. The CDR3 runs to 14 residues. Germline lookup yields CDR1 LNHDA and CDR2 SQIVND (reference sequence). V shed 9 bases and J 5 bases; nucleotides not matched to a gene: 10. In DNA, the CDR3 is TGTGCCAGCAGGGGGAGAACTAGCGGGGAGACCCAGTACTTC. Translation: CASRGRTSGETQYF.

The V call is TRBV2, the J call TRBJ2-1; 11 nucleotides agree with TRBD2. Trimming took 1 base from V and 4 from J; bases not matched to a gene: 6. This CDR3 is 17 amino acids long. Looked up from germline, CDR1 is SNHLY and CDR2 is FYNNEI. The CDR3 DNA follows: TGTGCCAGCAGTGAAGAACCGGGACTAGCGGATTACAATGAGCAGTTCTTC. It specifies CASSEEPGLADYNEQFF. The full variable domain, in which reference TRBV2 and TRBJ2-1 provide the parts outside the CDR3, is EPEVTQTPSHQVTQMGQEVILRCVPISNHLYFYWYRQILGQKVEFLVSFYNNEISEKSEIFDDQFSVERPDGSNFTLKIRSTKLEDSAMYFCASSEEPGLADYNEQFFGPGTRLTVL.

This clonotype showed up just a few times. The CDR3 spells CASSYSAGQSTDTQYF. The CDR3 nucleotides are TGTGCCAGCAGTTACTCAGCGGGACAAAGCACAGATACGCAGTATTTT. J is TRBJ2-3 and V is TRBV6-5, with D maybe TRBD2 (7 bases). The germline V gene encodes CDR1 MNHEY and CDR2 SVGAGI. With 0 bases removed from V and 0 bases from J, the gap between germline ends came to 10 bases. This CDR3 has 16 residues.

This clonotype has only a few counts. V usage is TRBV6-5 and J usage is TRBJ1-1; a possible D gene is TRBD1 (5 bases). Trimming cost V 6 bases and J 6 bases, with 8 bases left between them. The germline V gene encodes CDR1 MNHEY and CDR2 SVGAGI. There are 11 residues in the CDR3. Here the CDR3 DNA reads TGTGCCAGCAGCCGGGGGTCTGAAGCTTTCTTT. It codes for CASSRGSEAFF.

This clonotype turned up a few times. V is TRBV20-1 and J is TRBJ2-1; D remains ambiguous. CDR3 size: 12 residues. Germline assignment: CDR1 DFQATT and CDR2 SNEGSKA (reference sequence). The germline V and J ends were trimmed by 6 bases and 6 bases, with 12 bases remaining between them. The CDR3 spells CSAISRTNEQFF. The DNA for the CDR3 is TGCAGTGCCATTTCACGAACCAATGAGCAGTTCTTC.

This chain uses TRBV18 with TRBJ1-5, with D perhaps matching TRBD1 (5 bases). This CDR3 is built from 16 residues. Trimming stripped 4 bases from V and 0 bases from J, with 13 bases between. The germline V gene has CDR1 KGHSH and CDR2 LQKENI. The CDR3 loop is CASSRRQSNSNQPQHF. CDR3 nucleotides: TGTGCCAGCTCACGAAGACAGTCTAATAGCAATCAGCCCCAGCATTTT.

V usage is TRBV11-1 and J usage is TRBJ2-1; D not resolved. The V gene lost 3 bases and the J gene lost 1 base, with 19 bases spanning the gap. There are 18 residues in the CDR3. The germline V gene has CDR1 SGHAT and CDR2 FQDESV (reference sequence). The DNA of the CDR3 is TGTGCCAGCAGCTTGGTCGTTGGGCCGTTGGTATCCTACAATGAGCAGTTCTTC. The encoded protein is CASSLVVGPLVSYNEQFF.

The J gene is TRBJ2-1, the V gene TRBV20-1, with 10 bases matching TRBD2. Germline values: CDR1 DFQATT, CDR2 SNEGSKA (reference sequence). CDR3 length: 16 amino acids. V was clipped by 5 bases and J by 5 bases; unmatched bases: 12. CDR3 DNA: TGCAGTGCTCTCAGCCCCCTCGGGACTAGCGACAATGAGCAGTTCTTC. This encodes CSALSPLGTSDNEQFF.

This clonotype was counted between two and nine times. CDR3 bases: TGTGCCAGCAGTCAAAGACAAGAGACCCAGTACTTC. Protein sequence: CASSQRQETQYF. The chain joins TRBV6-6 to TRBJ2-5; D gene uncertain. Trimming cost V 5 bases and J 2 bases, with 6 bases left between them. This CDR3 has 12 residues. Per the germline V gene, CDR1 is MNHNY and CDR2 is SVGAGI (reference sequence).

This clonotype was seen more than once but under ten times. J is TRBJ2-7 and V is TRBV29-1; D uncertain. V was clipped by 7 bases and J by 4 bases, with 14 bases between them. CDR3 length: 12 amino acids. Germline V gene data show CDR1 as SQVTM and CDR2 as ANQGSEA. CDR3 sequence reads: CSAKVSRYEQYF. The CDR3 DNA reads as TGCAGCGCCAAGGTTAGCCGTTACGAGCAGTACTTC.

This clonotype was found a few times. The chain joins TRBV24-1 to TRBJ2-3, with TRBD1 as a possible D gene (5 bases). The ends were cut back, 0 bases at V and 2 bases at J, with 5 bases in the middle. This CDR3 spans 14 amino acids. Germline CDR1 and CDR2: KGHDR and SFDVKD. For the CDR3, the DNA is TGTGCCACCAGTGATTTGGGACACACAGATACGCAGTATTTT. It codes for CATSDLGHTDTQYF.

This clonotype appeared many times. V and J are TRBV4-1 and TRBJ1-4, with D perhaps TRBD1 (5 bases). The CDR3 has 14 residues. CDR1 MGHRA and CDR2 YSYEKL come from the germline V gene. V was cut by 4 bases and J by 10 bases, with 16 bases left in between. The chain's CDR3 is CASSRGVSEGKLFF. CDR3 nucleotide sequence: TGCGCCAGCAGCCGGGGGGTGTCGGAGGGAAAACTGTTTTTT.

The J gene is TRBJ2-7, the V gene TRBV18; 7 bases align to TRBD1. CDR3 length: 14 residues. Trimming cost V 0 bases and J 6 bases; bases outside gene matches: 5. The germline gives CDR1 KGHSH, CDR2 LQKENI. The DNA for the CDR3 is TGTGCCAGCTCACCACCCACAGGGGAAAGCGAGCAGTACTTC. This translates into CASSPPTGESEQYF. The complete variable domain, with remaining parts taken from reference TRBV18 and TRBJ2-7, reads NAGVMQNPRHLVRRRGQEARLRCSPMKGHSHVYWYRQLPEEGLKFMVYLQKENIIDESGMPKERFSAEFPKEGPSILRIQQVVRGDSAAYFCASSPPTGESEQYFGPGTRLTVT.

The chain uses TRBV20-1 and TRBJ1-1; the D is unclear. Germline CDR1 DFQATT, CDR2 SNEGSKA (reference sequence). V shed 0 bases and J shed 4 bases, with 6 bases lying between them. The CDR3 has 12 residues. This CDR3 is CSAREGSTEAFF. Here the CDR3 DNA reads TGCAGTGCTAGAGAGGGGAGCACTGAAGCTTTCTTT.

This chain links TRBV4-1 with TRBJ2-1; D remains ambiguous. V lost 0 bases to trimming and J lost 4 bases, with 7 bases between them. Per the germline V gene, CDR1 is MGHRA and CDR2 is YSYEKL. The CDR3 runs to 14 residues. The CDR3 coding sequence is TGCGCCAGCAGCCAAGAGGCCCTTTACAATGAGCAGTTCTTC. This encodes CASSQEALYNEQFF.

This clonotype turned up a few times. The chain couples TRBV12-3 or TRBV12-4 to TRBJ1-5; 7 positions agree with TRBD1. This CDR3 is 13 amino acids long. Trimming at V came to 6 bases and at J to 6 bases, leaving 5 bases not matched to a gene. CDR3 sequence reads: CASRGQVAQPQHF. The CDR3 region has the DNA TGTGCCAGCAGAGGACAGGTGGCTCAGCCCCAGCATTTT.

Only a few counts were recorded for this clonotype. V and J are TRBV2 and TRBJ1-4, with D unresolved. Looked up from germline, CDR1 is SNHLY and CDR2 is FYNNEI. The V end was cut by 6 bases, the J end by 7 bases, with 18 bases between. The CDR3 sequence is 15 residues long. The CDR3 spells CASRMGSSISEKLFF. The CDR3, as DNA: TGTGCCAGCAGGATGGGATCGTCAATATCTGAAAAACTGTTTTTT.

CDR3 sequence reads: CASSLLAPEQFF. CDR3 sequence (DNA): TGTGCCAGCAGTTTATTAGCGCCTGAGCAGTTCTTC. The chain uses TRBV12-3 or TRBV12-4 and TRBJ2-1, with D perhaps matching TRBD2 (5 bases). The CDR3 is 12 amino acids. The ends were cut back, 2 bases at V and 9 bases at J, with 8 bases in the middle.

The V and J genes are TRBV3-1 and TRBJ2-5, with a possible D match to TRBD2 (5 bases). V was pared by 0 bases and J by 5 bases, with 13 bases between. The length of the CDR3 is 15 residues. CDR1 is LGHDT and CDR2 is YNNKEL in the germline V gene (reference sequence). The CDR3 spells CASSQDAVWEETQYF. The CDR3 DNA reads as TGTGCCAGCAGCCAAGACGCAGTTTGGGAGGAGACCCAGTACTTC.

The J gene is TRBJ2-5, the V gene TRBV29-1; 11 bases fit TRBD1. Germline-derived CDR1 and CDR2 are SQVTM and ANQGSEA. The CDR3 consists of 13 residues. V was pared by 6 bases and J by 2 bases, with 2 bases of the junction left unmatched. DNA of the CDR3: TGCAGCGTCGGGACAGGGGGTCAAGAGACCCAGTACTTC. It codes for CSVGTGGQETQYF.